This T cell receptor beta chain was sequenced for a study of cytomegalovirus exposure and HLA in healthy donors. Primers for the PCR totalled 60 Vbeta and 13 Jbeta. The method was immunoSEQ multiplex PCR; TCRdb's version includes in-frame clones alone and lacks a portion of them. The sample records 130,000 to 150,000 clones, about four fifths being singletons. V lost 11 bases, J lost 4 bases, and 11 bases stayed unmatched. This CDR3 comprises 15 residues. Germline CDR1 and CDR2: SNHLY and FYNNEI. Sequencing was performed on PBMCs. The chain uses TRBV2 and TRBJ2-5; TRBD1 aligns across 12 bases. This clonotype originated in a woman aged 40 to 55 in good health and CMV-seropositive. CDR3 loop: CAGAGQGAVRETQYF. CDR3 bases: TGTGCCGGAGCGGGACAGGGGGCTGTGCGAGAGACCCAGTACTTC.